This section outlines one T cell receptor beta chain sequence together with its context. The sample originates from a study of shared clonotypes between healthy human individuals. Profiling relied on immunoSEQ multiplex PCR, and the TCRdb table lists in-frame clones only, not all of them. The sample lists approximately 2.4 million clones; approximately 95% were seen once. Germline V CDR1 and CDR2: SNHLY, FYNNEI. Deletions cut 4 bases from V and 0 bases from J, with 9 bases between. CDR3 length equals 14 residues. Adult donors, all healthy and HIV-negative, had no recent acute infections or vaccinations.

The chain joins TRBV2 to TRBJ1-1; maybe TRBD1 (5 bases). The sequencing sample was made of naive CD4+ T cells sorted from blood. The subset here: CD45RA+ positively selected. This TCR came from a man between 18 and 35 years old in good health. The CDR3 region has the DNA TGTGCCAGCAGTGGGCGACAGCTGAACACTGAAGCTTTCTTT. It specifies CASSGRQLNTEAFF.